Below, 30 T cell receptor beta chains from the same sample are listed, as sequenced in a study of regulatory T cells in long-lasting Graves disease. Combining iRepertoire HTBI primers with Arm-PCR of CDR3 regions, the authors built TCR beta libraries. TCRdb called the multiplex PCR reads again in MiXCR, with one record for every CDR3 protein. Counted here are about 540,000 distinct CDR3 sequences, about 13% occurring once; the ten biggest clones make up 10%. Time point meaning: newly diagnosed GD, antithyroid drugs for less than 3 months. Isolated PBMC RNA provided the starting material for the TCR library. The data also belong to a second study, concerning T cells in Graves' hyperthyroidism and ophthalmopathy.

This specimen consisted of peripheral blood mononuclear cells (PBMCs), obtained at new diagnosis, from a patient treated with antithyroid drugs. Receptor source: a man aged 25-40 years with Graves disease.

In this sample, this clonotype turned up many times. The CDR3 DNA follows: TGTGCCAGCAGCTCCCGGGCGGGATCTAGTAATGAGCAGTTCTTC. It translates to CASSSRAGSSNEQFF. This chain joins TRBV9 and TRBJ2-1; D is perhaps TRBD2 (6 bases). The CDR3 length is 15 residues. Germline lookup yields CDR1 SGDLS and CDR2 YYNGEE. Trimming removed 4 bases from V and 7 bases from J, with 18 bases in between.

Ten or more counts support this clonotype. V usage is TRBV28 and J usage is TRBJ2-7; unclear D gene. The length of the CDR3 is 13 residues. Trimming took 3 bases from V and 4 from J, leaving 10 bases between them. CDR1 is MDHEN and CDR2 is SYDVKM in the germline V gene. The CDR3 DNA is TGTGCCAGCAGTTTTGGAGCGCTTTACGAGCAGTACTTC. It is translated as CASSFGALYEQYF.

The table lists this clonotype with many counts. The chain employs TRBV12-3 or TRBV12-4 and TRBJ2-7, with D unclear. The length of the CDR3 is 14 residues. Deletions cut 5 bases from V and 0 bases from J, with 11 bases between. CDR3 coding DNA: TGTGCCAGCAGTCGTGGATTAATCTCCTACGAGCAGTACTTC. The encoded protein is CASSRGLISYEQYF.

This clonotype was observed a handful of times. V is TRBV20-1 and J is TRBJ2-7, with 9 positions matching TRBD1. The CDR3 spans 15 residues. Germline values: CDR1 DFQATT, CDR2 SNEGSKA (reference sequence). Germline trimming cut 6 bases from V and 6 bases from J; bases unmatched to any gene: 15. The CDR3 DNA follows: TGCAGTGCCCCACGGGCCGGGACAGGGTCGGGCGAGCAGTACTTC. Its translation: CSAPRAGTGSGEQYF.

This clonotype has at least ten counts. CDR3 DNA: TGTGCCAGCAGCCAAAGGCAGGTTGGGAAGACCCAGTACTTC. This encodes CASSQRQVGKTQYF. The J gene is TRBJ2-5, the V gene TRBV3-1; unclear D gene. The germline V and J ends were trimmed by 2 bases and 6 bases, with 13 bases remaining between them. This CDR3 has 14 residues. CDR1 and CDR2 (germline): LGHDT, YNNKEL (reference sequence).

This sequence joins TRBV24-1 and TRBJ2-6; no definite D call. CDR3 length: 16 residues. Trimming pared 6 bases from V and 0 bases from J, leaving 11 bases between. Looked up from germline, CDR1 is KGHDR and CDR2 is SFDVKD. The CDR3 nucleotides are TGTGCCACCAGTCGACCACCCCGCTCTGGGGCCAACGTCCTGACTTTC. The encoded protein is CATSRPPRSGANVLTF.

The table lists this clonotype with a few counts. The chain employs TRBV5-1 and TRBJ2-1, with TRBD2 matching 9 bases. The CDR3 spans 19 residues. Germline V gene data show CDR1 as SGHRS and CDR2 as YFSETQ. With 5 bases clipped from V and 5 bases from J, the junction kept 20 bases outside the gene matches. CDR3 sequence (DNA): TGCGCCAGCAGGGCTCGAGTTAGCGGGAGACCCCGGGGGGACAATGAGCAGTTCTTC. Amino acids: CASRARVSGRPRGDNEQFF.

This clonotype was counted a few times. The chain couples TRBV30 to TRBJ2-1; 11 bases agree with TRBD2. This CDR3 spans 15 amino acids. Germline CDR1 reads GTSNPN; CDR2 reads SVGIG (reference sequence). The CDR3 nucleotides read TGTGCGGGTGGCTTGGGACTAGCGGACTACAATGAGCAGTTCTTC. This gives the protein CAGGLGLADYNEQFF.

J is TRBJ2-7 and V is TRBV19; TRBD2 agrees at 8 bases. CDR3 length: 15 amino acids. Trimming removed 4 bases from V and 4 bases from J; junction bases left unmatched: 9. The germline CDR1 and CDR2 sequences are LNHDA and SQIVND (reference sequence). As DNA, the CDR3 is TGTGCCAGTAGTACCCACACTAGCGGACCATACGAGCAGTACTTC. It encodes CASSTHTSGPYEQYF.

This clonotype was detected ten times or more. V usage is TRBV7-2 and J usage is TRBJ1-5; the match to TRBD1 covers 8 bases. There are 16 residues in the CDR3. Germline loops: CDR1 SGHTA, CDR2 FQGNSA. V was pared by 5 bases and J by 5 bases, with 11 bases of the junction left unmatched. The chain's CDR3 is CASSPQQGVADQPQHF. CDR3 DNA sequence: TGTGCCAGCAGCCCGCAACAGGGGGTCGCGGATCAGCCCCAGCATTTT.

In this sample, this clonotype turned up many times. The V call is TRBV10-3, the J call TRBJ1-5, with 11 bases lining up with TRBD1. The CDR3 sequence is 14 residues long. From germline, CDR1 is ENHRY and CDR2 SYGVKD. The junction had 3 bases not matched to a gene; V was cut back by 4 bases and J by 7 bases. CDR3 loop: CAISAGQGEQPQHF. The CDR3 DNA reads TGTGCCATCAGTGCGGGACAGGGGGAACAGCCCCAGCATTTT.

In this sample, this clonotype turned up a few times. The chain is built from TRBV7-9 and TRBJ2-1; 7 nucleotides match TRBD2. The CDR3 loop spans 14 amino acids. The J segment lost 15 bases and the V segment lost 5 bases, leaving 16 bases of the junction unmatched. From germline, CDR1 is SEHNR and CDR2 FQNEAQ (reference sequence). CDR3 loop: CASSGPTTSSFRFF. In DNA, the CDR3 is TGTGCCAGCAGCGGACCGACGACTAGCTCTTTTCGGTTCTTC.

This clonotype was detected only a few times. The chain uses TRBV4-1 and TRBJ1-6; maybe TRBD1 (5 bases). The CDR3 is 18 residues long. Per the germline V gene, CDR1 is MGHRA and CDR2 is YSYEKL. V was cut by 0 bases and J by 0 bases, with 12 bases left in between. The CDR3 region is CASSQDRGRSSYNSPLHF. The CDR3 bases are TGCGCCAGCAGCCAAGATCGGGGCAGAAGCTCCTATAATTCACCCCTCCACTTT.

This sequence joins TRBV6-2 or TRBV6-3 and TRBJ2-1; D is uncertain. The CDR3 contains 12 residues. The germline gives CDR1 MNHEY, CDR2 SVGEGT. Trimming stripped 5 bases from V and 11 bases from J, with 13 bases between. This CDR3 reads CASSEHNFKQFF. The CDR3 DNA reads TGTGCCAGCAGTGAACATAACTTTAAGCAGTTCTTC.

V gene TRBV7-3 combines with J gene TRBJ2-1; TRBD1 is a possible D gene (6 bases). V dropped 0 bases and J dropped 8 bases, with 26 bases sitting between them. The CDR3 length is 19 residues. In germline, CDR1 is SGHTA, CDR2 FQGTGA. CDR3: CASSLTLQGRDPEAHEQFF. The DNA of the CDR3 is TGTGCCAGCAGCTTAACGTTACAGGGCCGGGACCCGGAGGCCCATGAGCAGTTCTTC.

To note about this clonotype: A single base is all that separates this from a far larger clone, so a read error is likely. This chain joins TRBV7-9 and TRBJ2-1; D is ambiguous. The V end lost 6 bases, the J end lost 6 bases, and 18 bases lay between the germline ends. The germline V gene encodes CDR1 SEHNR and CDR2 FQNEAQ (reference sequence). The CDR3 spans 15 residues. This chain's CDR3 is CASREGRNNLNEQFF. In DNA, the CDR3 is TGTGCCAGCAGGGAAGGCAGAAACAACCTCAATGAGCAGTTCTTC.

This clonotype was seen ten or more times. The chain employs TRBV7-8 and TRBJ2-7; D ambiguous. Germline values: CDR1 SGHVS, CDR2 FQNEAQ. V was shortened by 7 bases and J by 4 bases, with 14 bases between the two germline ends. CDR3 length equals 13 residues. The chain's CDR3 is CASKNGPSYEQYF. The CDR3 DNA sequence: TGTGCCAGCAAGAACGGACCTAGTTACGAGCAGTACTTC.

This clonotype was detected a few times. The chain combines TRBV24-1 with TRBJ2-1; possibly TRBD1 for D (5 bases). The germline CDR1 and CDR2 sequences are KGHDR and SFDVKD. V was shortened by 4 bases and J by 4 bases, with 7 bases between the two germline ends. The CDR3 sequence is 13 residues long. Written as DNA, the CDR3 is TGTGCCACCAGTGAACCAGGGTACAATGAGCAGTTCTTC. Its protein product is CATSEPGYNEQFF.

This clonotype appeared many times. The chain carries TRBV29-1 and TRBJ2-7; D remains unclear. Deletions cut 2 bases from V and 7 bases from J, with 15 bases between. This CDR3 has 13 amino acids. The germline V gene encodes CDR1 SQVTM and CDR2 ANQGSEA. The DNA of the CDR3 is TGCAGCGTTGAAAAGGCCGCCCGGCAAGAGCAGTACTTC. Residues: CSVEKAARQEQYF.

CDR3 DNA sequence: TGCGCCAGTGAGTCTACGGAAAAACTGTTTTTT. Residues: CASESTEKLFF. This sequence joins TRBV10-1 and TRBJ1-4; D is unresolved. Trimming removed 9 bases from V and 8 bases from J, with 10 bases in between. This CDR3 comprises 11 residues. Germline V gene sequence: CDR1 WNHNN, CDR2 SYGVQD (reference sequence).

This clonotype was seen a few times. V and J are TRBV6-1 and TRBJ1-2; 9 bases are a match to TRBD1. The V segment lost 6 bases and the J segment 3 bases; nucleotides outside the gene matches: 17. The V gene's germline CDR1 is MNHNS and CDR2 SASEGT. This CDR3 contains 18 residues. CDR3 region: CASRGGIRTGAFHYGYTF. CDR3 coding DNA: TGTGCCAGCAGGGGGGGGATACGGACAGGGGCTTTCCACTATGGCTACACCTTC.

Comments on this clonotype: This may come from a read error, since a much larger clone is one base off. Because it lacks the conserved phenylalanine or tryptophan at the end, this CDR3 is likely a read error. This chain links TRBV11-1 with TRBJ2-2, with TRBD1 identical over 7 bases. From germline, CDR1 is SGHAT and CDR2 FQDESV (reference sequence). Trimming removed 2 bases from V and 1 base from J; junction bases left unmatched: 10. The CDR3 is 18 residues long. The DNA for the CDR3 is TGTGCCAGCAGCTTAAAAGAGGGGGCAAGCAGGAACACCGGGGAGCTGTTTTCT. It specifies CASSLKEGASRNTGELFS.

This clonotype has a handful of counts. The gene calls are TRBV6-1 and TRBJ2-7; 11 bases are a match to TRBD1. Trimming cost V 5 bases and J 5 bases; bases outside gene matches: 11. The CDR3 extends over 16 amino acids. The germline CDR1 and CDR2 sequences are MNHNS and SASEGT. The CDR3 DNA reads TGTGCCAGCAGTAGGTCTATCGGGACAGGGGGAAACGAGCAGTACTTC. Amino acid sequence: CASSRSIGTGGNEQYF.

This clonotype has only a few counts. This chain joins TRBV6-1 and TRBJ2-4; no clear D gene. The germline V gene encodes CDR1 MNHNS and CDR2 SASEGT. V was pared by 6 bases and J by 0 bases, with 9 bases between. The CDR3 is 14 amino acids. The CDR3 loop is CASRATVAKNIQYF. CDR3 DNA sequence: TGTGCCAGCAGGGCGACCGTAGCCAAAAACATTCAGTACTTC.

CDR3 protein: CAWSDKGGGQPQHF. CDR3 nucleotides: TGTGCCTGGAGTGATAAAGGGGGTGGTCAGCCCCAGCATTTT. The chain carries TRBV30 and TRBJ1-5; D is possibly TRBD1 (6 bases). V lost 1 base and J 6 bases, leaving 13 bases between the germline ends. This CDR3 region has 14 residues. Germline values: CDR1 GTSNPN, CDR2 SVGIG (reference sequence).

This rearrangement joins TRBV27 to TRBJ2-7; TRBD1 might be the D (5 bases). The CDR3 loop spans 15 amino acids. From germline, CDR1 is MNHEY and CDR2 SMNVEV (reference sequence). Between the trimmed V and J ends, which lost 2 bases and 0 bases, there was a span of 11 bases. The CDR3 protein is CASSLGASFSYEQYF. In DNA form, the CDR3 reads TGTGCCAGCAGTTTAGGGGCCAGCTTCTCCTACGAGCAGTACTTC.

This clonotype appeared many times. The rearrangement joins TRBV3-1 to TRBJ1-1, with TRBD1 matching over 8 bases. J was trimmed by 1 base and V by 3 bases; bases with no gene match: 7. This CDR3 spans 16 amino acids. The germline V gene has CDR1 LGHDT and CDR2 YNNKEL (reference sequence). CDR3 sequence reads: CASSHITGTGNTEAFF. In DNA, the CDR3 is TGTGCCAGCAGCCACATTACCGGGACAGGGAACACTGAAGCTTTCTTT.

The sample holds one count of this clonotype. CDR3 bases: TGTGCCACCAGCAGAGATAAGATAGAAGAGACCCAGTACTTC. Protein: CATSRDKIEETQYF. This chain joins TRBV15 and TRBJ2-1; no clear D. The J call could be wrong; TRBJ2-5 is a better fit for the DNA end. CDR3 length: 14 residues. Germline V gene sequence: CDR1 LNHNV, CDR2 YYDKDF (reference sequence).

Many counts were recorded for this clonotype. V and J are TRBV12-3 or TRBV12-4 and TRBJ2-1, with a tentative D call TRBD1 (5 bases). The CDR3 contains 13 residues. Trimming stripped 7 bases from V and 7 bases from J, with 14 bases between. The chain's CDR3 is CASILQGQNEQFF. For the CDR3, the DNA is TGTGCCAGCATTCTCCAGGGCCAAAATGAGCAGTTCTTC.

This clonotype showed up just a few times. The chain carries TRBV27 and TRBJ1-6, with 10 nucleotides matching TRBD1. The junction had 4 bases not matched to a gene; V was cut back by 7 bases and J by 1 base. CDR1 and CDR2 from the germline V gene are MNHEY and SMNVEV (reference sequence). This CDR3 region has 16 residues. Here the CDR3 reads CASTPGQGSYNSPLHF. The CDR3 coding sequence is TGTGCCAGCACCCCGGGACAGGGGTCCTATAATTCACCCCTCCACTTT.